This paragraph reports one T cell receptor (beta chain). Its cognate antigen has yet to be identified. No base-level quality is on record; no much larger clone is a single base apart. This entry belongs to a study of OX40 agonist ivuxolimab in advanced cancers. Describing the broader study: Ivuxolimab, which targeted the costimulatory receptor OX40 (CD134), was an agonistic, fully human IgG2 monoclonal antibody. Of the approximately 54 dose-escalation patients, hepatocellular carcinoma was present in roughly 19, melanoma in roughly 15, renal cell carcinoma in 9 and head and neck cancer in 9. Partial responses occurred in three dose-escalation patients, of whom one had hepatocellular carcinoma and two had cutaneous melanoma. Peripheral TCRbeta sequencing aimed to test whether ivuxolimab altered TCR sequence diversity and caused clonal T-cell expansion. A male proportion of roughly 80% and a mean age of approximately 55 years, ranging from roughly 20 to 80, were recorded for the dose-escalation cohort. Prior anti-PD-1, anti-PD-L1 or anti-CTLA-4 therapy was permitted, and 30% to 50% of dose-escalation patients had received checkpoint inhibitors. The paper reports the monotherapy dose-escalation portion (N of about 54 patients) of the phase I ivuxolimab trial. Intravenous ivuxolimab was administered to patients every 2 weeks at six dose levels: 0.01, 0.1, 0.3, 1.5, 3 and 10 mg/kg.

Relative to germline, V is missing 3 bases and J is missing 3 bases, with 4 bases of the junction outside any gene match. The germline V gene yields SGDLS for CDR1 and YYNGEE for CDR2. The CDR3 measures 14 amino acids from cysteine to phenylalanine. Only the CDR3 region is kept as DNA, spanning 42 bases read in frame from base 1. Genomic DNA was isolated from the sorted cells so that the TCRbeta CDR3 region could be sequenced. The immunoSEQ Assay was used to sequence the TCRbeta CDR3 regions. TCRdb re-hosts the immuneACCESS table, in-frame sequences only. Its copies lack some clones; in the studies checked, an unresolved V gene accounts for under half of them, and the cause for the rest is not known. This sample holds some 80,000 clones; around 86% were observed only once. Less than 0.55% of the sample rests with the top ten. Patients with a history of autoimmune disease or receiving systemic immunosuppression were excluded from the trial. Peripheral blood for TCR sequencing was collected from all dose cohorts at baseline, on cycle 4 day 1, and on cycle 7 day 1. The samples were taken from a phase I, first-in-human, multicenter, open-label dose-escalation trial of ivuxolimab. Adults with locally advanced or metastatic melanoma, renal cell carcinoma, hepatocellular carcinoma or head and neck squamous cell carcinoma were enrolled in the trial. CD4+ and CD8+ T cells were sorted separately from peripheral blood before TCR sequencing.

Beyond this particular receptor, the publication reports: After ivuxolimab, more expanded clones were found on average in CD8+ T cells than in CD4+ T cells. At doses of 0.1 to 3.0 mg/kg, clonal expansion of both CD4+ and CD8+ T cells in blood was seen between baseline and week 6. Partial responders in the 0.1-3.0 mg/kg groups had among the lowest normalized peripheral clonal expansion, especially among CD8+ T cells. Which antigens the clonally expanded peripheral T cells were specific for was not determined. Low levels of normalized T-cell clonal expansion were also shown by some nonresponding patients.

The source material was CD4+ or CD8+ T cells sorted from blood, sampled in a trial of the OX40 agonist ivuxolimab. The chain employs TRBV9 and TRBJ1-1; TRBD1 aligns with 8 central bases. This clonotype was obtained from an adult with an advanced solid tumor such as melanoma, head and neck, liver or kidney cancer. The DNA sequence is TGTGCCAGCAGCGCCGGACAGGGAGACACTGAAGCTTTCTTT. Its protein reads: CASSAGQGDTEAFF.